A selection of T cell receptor beta chains follows, all from one sample in a study of T cells after yellow fever vaccination. MiXCR, applied by TCRdb to the 5' RACE reads, yields one record per CDR3 protein. The sample carries 95,000 to 150,000 distinct CDR3 sequences, nearly 7.5% recorded once. The sample here was CD4+ T cells sorted from PBMCs, taken about 10 days after the first yellow fever vaccination. These receptors were obtained from a man aged 18 to 30 who received the YFV17D yellow fever vaccine. Both conserved end residues are part of each CDR3. A D gene is named only where the DNA matches it firmly. The size field reads once, few, many, or a class for an expanded clone.

>TRBJ1-5|TRBV5-1|many|.
CASSMEGGSNQPQHF
TGCGCCAGCAGTATGGAGGGGGGTAGCAATCAGCCCCAGCATTTT
>TRBJ2-2|TRBV12-3/TRBV12-4|many|TRBD1
CASSPGQSHTGELFF
TGTGCCAGCAGTCCGGGACAGTCTCACACCGGGGAGCTGTTTTTT
>TRBJ2-3|TRBV12-5|many|.
CASGLVLDTQYF
TGTGCTAGTGGTTTGGTACTAGATACGCAGTATTTT
>TRBJ2-2|TRBV5-1|many|TRBD1
CASSLAGQGGVGELFF
TGCGCCAGCAGCTTGGCCGGACAGGGAGGTGTCGGGGAGCTGTTTTTT
>TRBJ2-3|TRBV28|many|.
CASRPAGADTQYF
TGTGCCAGCAGACCAGCAGGGGCAGATACGCAGTATTTT
>TRBJ2-5|TRBV12-5|many|TRBD2
CASGLVLAGGRKETQYF
TGTGCTAGTGGTTTGGTACTAGCGGGGGGCCGGAAAGAGACCCAGTACTTC
>TRBJ2-5|TRBV7-2|many|.
CASSPAGISETQYF
TGTGCCAGCAGCCCCGCAGGGATTTCGGAGACCCAGTACTTC
>TRBJ2-7|TRBV28|many|.
CASYDGRVFVEQYF
TGTGCCAGCTACGATGGCAGAGTATTTGTCGAGCAGTACTTC
>TRBJ2-2|TRBV4-3|many|TRBD1
CASSQDMGYRGPGKLFF
TGCGCCAGCAGCCAAGACATGGGCTACAGGGGGCCGGGGAAGCTGTTTTTT
>TRBJ1-2|TRBV6-5|many|TRBD1
CASSYGDRGQSKGYTF
TGTGCCAGCAGTTACGGAGACAGGGGGCAGAGTAAGGGCTACACCTTC